These T cell receptor beta chains were read from a single sample in a study of T cell repertoires in cytomegalovirus infection. TCRdb recomputed calls from the reads with MiXCR, one row per CDR3 protein. The table has 290,000 or so distinct CDR3 sequences, roughly 9.3% seen once. The material sequenced was PBMCs. The receptors come from a human donor in good health (CMV status not recorded). Some clones in this sample may be carry-over from other donors' samples. CDR3s include the opening cysteine and the closing phenylalanine or tryptophan. The D gene is left open where the match is weak. Clone size is shown for a subset of rows, as once, few, many or a class of expanded clone.

CDR3 DNA	CDR3 protein	clone size	V gene	J gene	D gene
TGTGCCAGCAGAGAACAGGGAACTGAGCAGTTCTTC	CASREQGTEQFF	many	TRBV12-3/TRBV12-4	TRBJ2-1	.
TGCAGCGCCAGTGTTAATGAAAAACTGTTTTTT	CSASVNEKLFF	.	TRBV29-1	TRBJ1-4	.
TGTGCCAGCAGTTTCTATCCAGCAGATACGCAGTATTTT	CASSFYPADTQYF	many	TRBV28	TRBJ2-3	.
TGTGCCAGCAGTCTGTACCGGGACAGGAACTACGAGCAGTACTTC	CASSLYRDRNYEQYF	medium-sized	TRBV6-1	TRBJ2-7	TRBD1
TGTGCCAGCAGCTTAACAGCTAGCGCCAGCTCTGGGGCCAACGTCCTGACTTTC	CASSLTASASSGANVLTF	many	TRBV7-2	TRBJ2-6	.
TGTGCCAGCAGTTACCGGGGGGCTGGGGAGACCCAGTACTTC	CASSYRGAGETQYF	.	TRBV6-5	TRBJ2-5	.
TGCGCCAGCAGGTTGACAGGGGCAGCTAATGAAAAACTGTTTTTT	CASRLTGAANEKLFF	many	TRBV5-1	TRBJ1-4	TRBD1
TGTGCCAGCAGAACAGCGACGGAGACCCAGTACTTC	CASRTATETQYF	many	TRBV12-3/TRBV12-4	TRBJ2-5	.
TGTGCTAGTGGTTTGCCACGGGACAGGAGGAACACTGAAGCTTTCTTT	CASGLPRDRRNTEAFF	many	TRBV12-5	TRBJ1-1	TRBD1
TGTGCCAGCAGTTACTCCGACAGGCTGGACAACACTGAAGCTTTCTTT	CASSYSDRLDNTEAFF	many	TRBV6-6	TRBJ1-1	.
TGTGCCAGCAGGACCGTTGGTTCACCCCTCCACTTT	CASRTVGSPLHF	many	TRBV7-9	TRBJ1-6	.
TGCAGTGCCGCCAAAGGAACGGTAGAAGCTTTCTTT	CSAAKGTVEAFF	many	TRBV20-1	TRBJ1-1	.
TGTGCCAGCAGAAGACAGGGGGCTAGGGAGCTGTTTTTT	CASRRQGARELFF	many	TRBV28	TRBJ2-2	TRBD1
TGTGCCAGCGGACACTACTCCTACAATGAGCAGTTCTTC	CASGHYSYNEQFF	many	TRBV7-6	TRBJ2-1	.
TGCAGCGTTGAAGGTCGGGGACGGTTCGCCTATGGCTACACCTTC	CSVEGRGRFAYGYTF	many	TRBV29-1	TRBJ1-2	.
TGTGCCAGCGGAGCGGCCAGTGGCCTCGGTACGCAGTATTTT	CASGAASGLGTQYF	many	TRBV28	TRBJ2-3	.
TGCGCCAGCAGCCTAGTGGAACAATCGTCTCGCTACACCTTC	CASSLVEQSSRYTF	many	TRBV23-1	TRBJ1-2	.
TGTGCCAGCAGCTTGCAACTAGCGGGGTCGGGCCCCGGGGAGCTGTTTTTT	CASSLQLAGSGPGELFF	many	TRBV5-4	TRBJ2-2	TRBD2
TGTGCCAGCAGTTTATGGAGGAGGGGGACCACCACCCAGCCCCAGCATTTT	CASSLWRRGTTTQPQHF	many	TRBV28	TRBJ1-5	.
TGTGCCAGCACCTCAAGTGGGGGCGCCTTAGGGGAAAAACTGTTTTTT	CASTSSGGALGEKLFF	many	TRBV7-9	TRBJ1-4	.
TGCGCCAGCAGCCAAGAGGGGGGACAGGGGGCGGACCCCTCCTACGAGCAGTACTTC	CASSQEGGQGADPSYEQYF	many	TRBV4-1	TRBJ2-7	TRBD1
TGCAGCGTTGGACAGGGGGTCGGAACCGGGGAGCTGTTTTTT	CSVGQGVGTGELFF	.	TRBV29-1	TRBJ2-2	TRBD1
TGTGCCAGTAGTAACAGGGGCCAAGAGACCCAGTACTTC	CASSNRGQETQYF	many	TRBV19	TRBJ2-5	TRBD1
TGTGCCAGCAGCCACCCCGGGACAGGGGGCAACACTGAAGCTTTCTTT	CASSHPGTGGNTEAFF	.	TRBV7-9	TRBJ1-1	TRBD1
TGTGCCAGCAGGATACGTGGGGGCAGCGAGCAGTTCTTC	CASRIRGGSEQFF	many	TRBV6-1	TRBJ2-1	.
TGTGCCAGCAGCTATTCAGTACTAGCGGGGGGAAATGAGCAGTTCTTC	CASSYSVLAGGNEQFF	many	TRBV11-2	TRBJ2-1	TRBD2
TGTGCCAGCAGCCAAGACCTATACAATGAGCAGTTCTTC	CASSQDLYNEQFF	.	TRBV3-1	TRBJ2-1	.
TGTGCCAGTAGTCGGGGGGCAGGGTGGACTGAAGCTTTCTTT	CASSRGAGWTEAFF	.	TRBV19	TRBJ1-1	.
TGTGCCATCAGTTACTCTGACAGGAACACTGAAGCTTTCTTT	CAISYSDRNTEAFF	.	TRBV6-2/TRBV6-3	TRBJ1-1	.
TGTGCCAGCAGTTACTCGGTGACTGGGCAAGCCCCCTTGAACACTGAAGCTTTCTTT	CASSYSVTGQAPLNTEAFF	many	TRBV6-2/TRBV6-3	TRBJ1-1	.
TGCAGCGCCGGAGAGCGGGGGGGCCTGAATGAGCAGTTCTTC	CSAGERGGLNEQFF	.	TRBV29-1	TRBJ2-1	TRBD2
TGCAGTGCTAGAGATCTTCAGGACTGGCCCCAGCATTTT	CSARDLQDWPQHF	.	TRBV20-1	TRBJ1-5	.
TGTGCCAGCAGCTTTGCTAGCGGGGCCTCGGAGACCCAGTACTTC	CASSFASGASETQYF	.	TRBV5-4	TRBJ2-5	TRBD2
TGTGCCAGCAGAGCCGGGACTAGCGGAGATACGCAGTATTTT	CASRAGTSGDTQYF	many	TRBV6-2/TRBV6-3	TRBJ2-3	TRBD2
TGTGCCAGCAGCCCTACAGGGTCTGGAAACACCATATATTTT	CASSPTGSGNTIYF	many	TRBV12-3/TRBV12-4	TRBJ1-3	.